This T cell receptor (beta chain) comes out of a study of response to subunit inactivated influenza vaccine. Regarding the study as a whole: Authors proposed each seasonal influenza vaccination draws in few new T cells.

The CDR3 is made up of 15 amino acids. Germline V gives CDR1 MNHEY, CDR2 SMNVEV (reference sequence). Unmatched junction bases numbered 11, after V lost 8 bases and J lost 2 bases. This clonotype was detected only a few times. Its antigen is still unknown. In TCRdb, the RT-PCR reads were re-called with MiXCR into one record per CDR3 protein. This table has 450,000 to 600,000 distinct CDR3 sequences, approximately 7.7% appearing once. V gene TRBV27 combines with J gene TRBJ2-7; 8 nucleotides line up with TRBD1. The source material was PBMCs from blood, sampled around 25 months after vaccination. The clonotype was recovered from a man aged 50 to 69 who received an inactivated influenza vaccine. This CDR3 is CASAKLGTGPYEQYF. In DNA, the CDR3 is TGTGCCAGCGCAAAATTGGGGACAGGCCCCTACGAGCAGTACTTC.